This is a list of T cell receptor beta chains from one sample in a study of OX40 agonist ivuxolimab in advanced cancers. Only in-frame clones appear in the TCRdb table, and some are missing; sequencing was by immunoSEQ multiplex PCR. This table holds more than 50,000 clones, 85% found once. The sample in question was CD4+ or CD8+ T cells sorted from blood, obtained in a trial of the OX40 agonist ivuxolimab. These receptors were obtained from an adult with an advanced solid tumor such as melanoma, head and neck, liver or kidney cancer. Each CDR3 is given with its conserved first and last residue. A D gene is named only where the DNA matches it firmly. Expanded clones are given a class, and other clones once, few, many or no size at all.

CASSLSSLAGEPPGSYNEQFF,TGTGCCAGTAGTCTCTCCAGTTTAGCGGGAGAGCCCCCGGGCTCCTACAATGAGCAGTTCTTC,TRBJ2-1,TRBV19,TRBD2,.
CASSTGTRNQPQHF,TGTGCCAGCAGTACAGGGACCCGGAATCAGCCCCAGCATTTT,TRBJ1-5,TRBV28,.,.
CASSPRTTTYEQYF,TGTGCCAGCAGTCCCCGAACCACAACCTACGAGCAGTACTTC,TRBJ2-7,TRBV2,.,.
CASSSSGVGDTQYF,TGTGCCAGCAGCTCGTCCGGGGTCGGAGATACGCAGTATTTT,TRBJ2-3,TRBV7-3,.,once
CASSEGTLPQETQYF,TGTGCCAGCAGTGAAGGGACTCTCCCCCAAGAGACCCAGTACTTC,TRBJ2-5,TRBV2,.,.
CASSFAGGYYQPQHF,TGTGCCAGCAGTTTTGCAGGGGGCTATTATCAGCCCCAGCATTTT,TRBJ1-5,TRBV28,TRBD1,.
CASRTGTSGRGPQYF,TGTGCCAGCAGAACCGGGACTAGCGGGAGGGGGCCGCAGTATTTT,TRBJ2-3,TRBV2,TRBD2,.
CASSVGDSSYEQYF,TGTGCCAGCAGTGTTGGGGACAGTTCCTACGAGCAGTACTTC,TRBJ2-7,TRBV6-4,TRBD1,.
CASSGGVRTKNIQYF,TGTGCCAGCAGCGGTGGGGTCCGCACGAAAAACATTCAGTACTTC,TRBJ2-4,TRBV11-2,.,.
CASSLSSGKNYEQYF,TGTGCCAGCAGTTTATCCAGCGGGAAAAACTACGAGCAGTACTTC,TRBJ2-7,TRBV7-9,TRBD2,.
CASSDIPAETQYF,TGTGCCAGCAGTGATATCCCTGCGGAGACCCAGTACTTC,TRBJ2-5,TRBV6-1,.,.
CASSVLQGSEQFF,TGTGCCAGCAGCGTGTTACAGGGTTCCGAGCAGTTCTTC,TRBJ2-1,TRBV9,.,once
CASSSPQLSGNTIYF,TGTGCCAGCAGCTCACCACAGCTCTCTGGAAACACCATATATTTT,TRBJ1-3,TRBV7-2,.,.
CASSTRGRSSVGTQYF,TGTGCCAGTAGTACCAGGGGAAGGTCCTCCGTAGGGACGCAGTATTTT,TRBJ2-3,TRBV19,.,.
CASSARDSFYEQYF,TGTGCCAGCAGCGCCCGGGACAGTTTCTACGAGCAGTACTTC,TRBJ2-7,TRBV6-1,TRBD1,.
CASSSDPGAAYEQYF,TGTGCCAGCAGCAGCGACCCCGGAGCAGCCTACGAGCAGTACTTC,TRBJ2-7,TRBV5-4,.,.
CASSLDTHGSYEQYF,TGTGCCAGCAGCTTAGATACCCACGGGTCCTACGAGCAGTACTTC,TRBJ2-7,TRBV11-2,.,.
CASSPIRDTNTEAFF,TGCGCCAGCAGCCCCATCCGGGACACGAACACTGAAGCTTTCTTT,TRBJ1-1,TRBV5-1,.,.
CASSQGGQGNIQYF,TGTGCCAGCAGCCAAGGGGGACAAGGAAACATTCAGTACTTC,TRBJ2-4,TRBV14,.,.
CASSLEGGWGSRTDTQYF,TGTGCCAGCAGCTTAGAGGGCGGCTGGGGATCCCGCACAGATACGCAGTATTTT,TRBJ2-3,TRBV7-9,.,.
CSAPEAFF,TGCAGCGCACCTGAAGCTTTCTTT,TRBJ1-1,TRBV29-1,.,.